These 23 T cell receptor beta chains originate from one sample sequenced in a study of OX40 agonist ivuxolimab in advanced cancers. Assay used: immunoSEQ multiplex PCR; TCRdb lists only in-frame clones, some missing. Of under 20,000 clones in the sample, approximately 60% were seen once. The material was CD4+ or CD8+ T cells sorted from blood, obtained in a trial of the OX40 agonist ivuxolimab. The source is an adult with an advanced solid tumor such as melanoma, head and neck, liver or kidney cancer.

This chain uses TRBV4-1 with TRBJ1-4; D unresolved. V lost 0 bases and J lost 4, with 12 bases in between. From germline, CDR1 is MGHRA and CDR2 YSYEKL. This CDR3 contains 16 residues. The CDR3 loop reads CASSQDPPGLNEKLFF. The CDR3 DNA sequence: TGCGCCAGCAGCCAAGACCCTCCAGGTCTTAATGAAAAACTGTTTTTT.

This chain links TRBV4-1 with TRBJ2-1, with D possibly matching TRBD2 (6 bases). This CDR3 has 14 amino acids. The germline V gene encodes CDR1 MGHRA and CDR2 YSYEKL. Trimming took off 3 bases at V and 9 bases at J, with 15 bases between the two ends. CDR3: CASSQDGGSVEQFF. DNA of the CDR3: TGCGCCAGCAGCCAGGACGGGGGATCGGTTGAGCAGTTCTTC.

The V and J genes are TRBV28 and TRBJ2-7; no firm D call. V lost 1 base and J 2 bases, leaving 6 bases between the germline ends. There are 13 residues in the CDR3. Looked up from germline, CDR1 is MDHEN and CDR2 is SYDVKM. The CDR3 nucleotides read TGTGCCAGCAGTTTATCCGGACCCTACGAGCAGTACTTC. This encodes CASSLSGPYEQYF. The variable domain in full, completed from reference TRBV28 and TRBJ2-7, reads DVKVTQSSRYLVKRTGEKVFLECVQDMDHENMFWYRQDPGLGLRLIYFSYDVKMKEKGDIPEGYSVSREKKERFSLILESASTNQTSMYLCASSLSGPYEQYFGPGTRLTVT.

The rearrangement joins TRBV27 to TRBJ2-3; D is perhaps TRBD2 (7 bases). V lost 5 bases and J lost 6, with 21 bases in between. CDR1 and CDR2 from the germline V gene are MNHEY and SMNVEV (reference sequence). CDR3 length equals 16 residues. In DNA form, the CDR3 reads TGTGCCAGCAGTAAAGAGCCAGGGGACTACAGGGATACGCAGTATTTT. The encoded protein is CASSKEPGDYRDTQYF.

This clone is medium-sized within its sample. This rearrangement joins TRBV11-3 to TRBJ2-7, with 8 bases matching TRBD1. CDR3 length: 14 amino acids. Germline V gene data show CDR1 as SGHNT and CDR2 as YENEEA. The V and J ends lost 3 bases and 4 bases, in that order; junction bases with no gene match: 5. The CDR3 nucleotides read TGTGCCAGCAGCTTGACAGGGGAGCGTTACGAGCAGTACTTC. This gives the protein CASSLTGERYEQYF.

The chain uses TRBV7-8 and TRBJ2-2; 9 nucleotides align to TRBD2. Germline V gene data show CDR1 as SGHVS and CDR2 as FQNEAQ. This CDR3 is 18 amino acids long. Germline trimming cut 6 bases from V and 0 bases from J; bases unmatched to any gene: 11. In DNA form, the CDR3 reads TGTGCCAGCAGTTACCACCCCAGCGGGGGGACGAACACCGGGGAGCTGTTTTTT. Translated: CASSYHPSGGTNTGELFF.

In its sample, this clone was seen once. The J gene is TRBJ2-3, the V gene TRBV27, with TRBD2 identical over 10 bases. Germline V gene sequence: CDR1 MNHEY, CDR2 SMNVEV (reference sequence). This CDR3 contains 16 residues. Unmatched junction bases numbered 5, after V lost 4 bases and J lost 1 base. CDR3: CASSYRGLAGTDTQYF. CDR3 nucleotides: TGTGCCAGCAGTTACCGCGGACTAGCGGGCACAGATACGCAGTATTTT.

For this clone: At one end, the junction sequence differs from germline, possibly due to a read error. CDR3 amino acids: CASTYEGRPSSYEQYF. The CDR3 DNA reads as TGTGCCAGCACTTACGAGGGCCGGCCGAGCTCCTACGAGCAGTACTTC. The chain links TRBV6-5 to TRBJ2-7; D perhaps matches TRBD2 (5 bases). The CDR3 has 16 amino acids. Looked up from germline, CDR1 is MNHEY and CDR2 is SVGAGI.

The CDR3: CASSELASGYTEAFF. The CDR3 DNA reads TGTGCCAGCAGTGAGCTTGCGTCGGGGTACACTGAAGCTTTCTTT. The V call is TRBV6-1, the J call TRBJ1-1; D call uncertain. Trimming removed 3 bases from V and 3 bases from J, with 14 bases in between. CDR1 is MNHNS and CDR2 is SASEGT in the germline V gene. This CDR3 is 15 amino acids long.

The DNA of the CDR3 is TGTGCCAGCAGCCCGGGGGGAACCACAGATACGCAGTATTTT. This codes for CASSPGGTTDTQYF. The chain links TRBV7-3 to TRBJ2-3, with TRBD2 matching over 7 bases. Per the germline V gene, CDR1 is SGHTA and CDR2 is FQGTGA. V lost 5 bases, J lost 2 bases, and 4 bases stayed unmatched. CDR3 length: 14 amino acids.

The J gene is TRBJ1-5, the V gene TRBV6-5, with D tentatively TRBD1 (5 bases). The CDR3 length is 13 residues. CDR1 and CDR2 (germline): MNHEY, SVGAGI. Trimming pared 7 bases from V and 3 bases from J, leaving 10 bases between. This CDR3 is CASTRVLNQPQHF. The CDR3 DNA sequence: TGTGCCAGCACCAGGGTTCTCAATCAGCCCCAGCATTTT.

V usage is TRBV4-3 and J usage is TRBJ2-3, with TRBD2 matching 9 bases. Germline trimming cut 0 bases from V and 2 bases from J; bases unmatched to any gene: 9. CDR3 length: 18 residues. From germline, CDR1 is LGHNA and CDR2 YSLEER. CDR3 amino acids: CASSQDLMGGGDTDTQYF. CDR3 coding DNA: TGCGCCAGCAGCCAAGATCTTATGGGCGGGGGGGACACAGATACGCAGTATTTT.

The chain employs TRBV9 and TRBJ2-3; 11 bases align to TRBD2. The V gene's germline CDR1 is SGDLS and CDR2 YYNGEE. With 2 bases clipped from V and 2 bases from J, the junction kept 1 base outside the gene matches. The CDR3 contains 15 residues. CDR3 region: CASSVSGGDTDTQYF. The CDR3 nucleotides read TGTGCCAGCAGCGTTAGCGGGGGGGACACAGATACGCAGTATTTT.

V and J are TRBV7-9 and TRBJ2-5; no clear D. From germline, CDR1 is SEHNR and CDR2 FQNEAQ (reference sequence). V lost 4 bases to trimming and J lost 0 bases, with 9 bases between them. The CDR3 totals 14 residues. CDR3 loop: CASSSDSYQETQYF. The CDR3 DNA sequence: TGTGCCAGCAGCTCCGATTCGTACCAAGAGACCCAGTACTTC.

The CDR3 DNA reads as TGTGCCAGCAGCGGCCCCCTGGGGAATGAGCAGTTCTTC. As protein: CASSGPLGNEQFF. This rearrangement joins TRBV9 to TRBJ2-1; D gene ambiguous. CDR1 SGDLS and CDR2 YYNGEE come from the germline V gene. The CDR3 totals 13 residues. Trimming took off 3 bases at V and 7 bases at J, with 11 bases between the two ends.

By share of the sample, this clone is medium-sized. This chain's CDR3 is CASRAYTGELFF. The CDR3, as DNA: TGTGCCAGCAGAGCATACACCGGGGAGCTGTTTTTT. V and J are TRBV7-9 and TRBJ2-2; D is undetermined. Trimming removed 6 bases from V and 3 bases from J, with 5 bases in between. Germline V lookup: CDR1 SEHNR, CDR2 FQNEAQ (reference sequence). The CDR3 spans 12 residues.

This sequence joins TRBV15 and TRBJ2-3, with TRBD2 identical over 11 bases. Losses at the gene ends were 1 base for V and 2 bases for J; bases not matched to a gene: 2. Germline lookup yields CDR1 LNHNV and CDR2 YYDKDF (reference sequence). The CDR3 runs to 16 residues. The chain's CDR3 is CATSRGLAGNTDTQYF. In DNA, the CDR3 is TGTGCCACCAGCAGAGGACTAGCGGGGAACACAGATACGCAGTATTTT.

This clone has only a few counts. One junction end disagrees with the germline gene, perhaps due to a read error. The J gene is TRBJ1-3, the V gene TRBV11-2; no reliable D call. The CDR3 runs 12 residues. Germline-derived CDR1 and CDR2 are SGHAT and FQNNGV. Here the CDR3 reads CASSLGNDVLYF. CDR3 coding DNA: TGTGCCAGCAGTTTAGGGAACGACGTTCTATATTTT.

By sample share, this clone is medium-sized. The DNA for the CDR3 is TGCAGCGTTGAGTTAAAGGGCACGAACACCGGGGAGCTGTTTTTT. Residues: CSVELKGTNTGELFF. The rearrangement joins TRBV29-1 to TRBJ2-2; D is unclear. CDR3 length: 15 amino acids. V was cut by 3 bases and J by 0 bases, with 11 bases left in between. Germline CDR1 reads SQVTM; CDR2 reads ANQGSEA.

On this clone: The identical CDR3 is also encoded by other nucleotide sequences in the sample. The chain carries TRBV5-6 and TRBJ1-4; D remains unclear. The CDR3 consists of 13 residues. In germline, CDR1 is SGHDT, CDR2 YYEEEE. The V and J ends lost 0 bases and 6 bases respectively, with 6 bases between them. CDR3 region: CASSLARDEKLFF. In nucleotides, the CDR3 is TGTGCCAGCAGCTTGGCCCGTGATGAAAAACTGTTTTTT.

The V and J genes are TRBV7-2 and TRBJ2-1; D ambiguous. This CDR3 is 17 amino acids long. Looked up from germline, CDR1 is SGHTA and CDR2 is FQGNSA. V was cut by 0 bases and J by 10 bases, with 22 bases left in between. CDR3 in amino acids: CASSLAFSGWAFLEQFF. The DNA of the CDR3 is TGTGCCAGCAGCTTAGCCTTCTCCGGGTGGGCCTTTTTGGAGCAGTTCTTC.

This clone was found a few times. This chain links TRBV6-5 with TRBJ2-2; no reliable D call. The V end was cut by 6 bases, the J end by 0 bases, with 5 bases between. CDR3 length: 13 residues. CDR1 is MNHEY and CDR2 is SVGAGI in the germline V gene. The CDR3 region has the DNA TGTGCCAGCAGCAATACGAACACCGGGGAGCTGTTTTTT. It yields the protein CASSNTNTGELFF.

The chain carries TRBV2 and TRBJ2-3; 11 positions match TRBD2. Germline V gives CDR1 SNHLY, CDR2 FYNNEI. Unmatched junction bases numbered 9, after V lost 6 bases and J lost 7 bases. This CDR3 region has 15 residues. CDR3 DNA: TGTGCCAGCAGAGATAGCGGGGGGGCCTTTAATACGCAGTATTTT. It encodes CASRDSGGAFNTQYF.